This is a list of T cell receptor beta chains from one sample in a study of cytomegalovirus exposure and HLA in healthy donors. Method: immunoSEQ multiplex PCR; TCRdb's copy keeps in-frame clones and lacks some. This table holds about 200,000 clones, 70% to 90% found once. Sequencing was performed on PBMCs. The receptors come from a young man in good health and CMV-seronegative. The conserved cysteine and the conserved F or W are not part of the CDR3 here. D genes are given only for firm matches. Part of the rows lack a size; the others show once, few, many or a class for expanded clones.

>-|-|TRBV27|TRBJ1-2
ASSLRGSDGYT
>-|TRBD1|TRBV6-7|TRBJ2-5
ASSYWTGVAETQY
>once|TRBD1|TRBV2|TRBJ2-2
ASSWTGFGELF
>few|-|TRBV5-6|TRBJ2-7
ASSRRGSPYEQY
>-|-|TRBV27|TRBJ1-2
ASSFGGAGGYGYT
>-|-|TRBV7-3|TRBJ2-1
ASSLGPDHYNEQF
>-|-|TRBV9|TRBJ2-3
ASSVVTALPGTQY
>-|-|TRBV19|TRBJ2-7
ASSIETGSNYEQY
>-|TRBD2|TRBV6-1|TRBJ2-1
ASSEDGGGGPDNEQF
>-|TRBD2|TRBV18|TRBJ2-5
ASSPPNILGLAEETQY
>-|-|TRBV10-2|TRBJ1-5
ASSRTDTNQPQH